The 5 T cell receptor beta chains below were found in one sample sequenced in a study of blood T cell repertoires in COVID-19. Data came from immunoSEQ multiplex PCR; TCRdb stores just in-frame clones and leaves some out. Of over 350,000 clones in the sample, around nine tenths were seen once. The specimen sequenced was peripheral blood. These TCRs come from a woman between 25 and 40 years old with acute or convalescent COVID-19.

This clone was found once. The rearrangement links TRBV12-2 to TRBJ2-3; no DNA check was done on the table's D call, TRBD2. TRBV12-2 constitutes a pseudogene. There are 18 residues in the CDR3. The CDR3 DNA reads as TGTGCAAGTCGCTTAGGAACCACGACTAACCCTGACAAAGATACGCAGTATTTT. This translates into CASRLGTTTNPDKDTQYF.

This clone was counted between two and nine times. The chain carries TRBV7-3 and TRBJ2-2; TRBD1 matches 7 bases. CDR3 length: 14 amino acids. CDR1 SGHTA and CDR2 FQGTGA come from the germline V gene. Trimming took 5 bases from V and 3 from J; bases not matched to a gene: 3. The CDR3 protein is CASSPTGDTGELFF. CDR3 sequence (DNA): TGTGCCAGCAGCCCAACAGGGGACACCGGGGAGCTGTTTTTT.

This clone appeared once. V is TRBV3-1 (or the pseudogene TRBV3-2) and J is TRBJ1-3, with D hard to call. V shed 1 base and J shed 4 bases, with 11 bases lying between them. The CDR3 covers 15 residues. Germline CDR1 LGHDT, CDR2 YNNKEL (reference sequence). The CDR3 spells CASSQGRVMGNTIYF. The CDR3 DNA reads TGTGCCAGCAGCCAAGGGAGGGTTATGGGAAACACCATATATTTT.

The rearrangement joins TRBV11-3 to TRBJ1-4; weak D call: TRBD1 (5 bases). Germline-derived CDR1 and CDR2 are SGHNT and YENEEA. The CDR3 has 17 residues. V was shortened by 3 bases and J by 5 bases, with 19 bases between the two germline ends. CDR3 sequence: CASSFPMGGTVNEKLFF. CDR3 nucleotides: TGTGCCAGCAGCTTCCCAATGGGAGGGACGGTCAATGAAAAACTGTTTTTT.

J is TRBJ2-3 and V is TRBV4-1, with D possibly matching TRBD2 (6 bases). The CDR3 runs to 16 residues. Trimming pared 0 bases from V and 2 bases from J, leaving 12 bases between. CDR1 is MGHRA and CDR2 is YSYEKL in the germline V gene. CDR3 sequence reads: CASSQDGSGYTDTQYF. The DNA for the CDR3 is TGCGCCAGCAGCCAAGACGGTAGCGGATACACAGATACGCAGTATTTT.